One sample yielded the 3 T cell receptor beta chains listed below, sequenced in a study of vaccination effects on CD4 cells after COVID-19. Antigens for these TCRs are unknown. Profiled with immunoSEQ multiplex PCR; TCRdb holds only in-frame clones, not every one. The sample has some 50,000 clones; around three quarters are singletons. Antigen-specific CD4+ T cell clonotypes were called by their expansion after viral peptide-pool culture in ViraFEST. Subsequent to a culture period of about ten days, CD4+ T cells were isolated. Participants completed two doses of the BNT162b2 or mRNA-1273 vaccine. The sequencing here drew on CD4+ T cells from PBMCs cultured with HCoV-OC43 spike peptides, taken after COVID-19 vaccination. Subset noted: HCoV-OC43 spike overlapping peptide pool stimulation. These receptors all stem from a human donor who received a COVID-19 vaccine.

Regarding this clone: Because the CDR3's place on the DNA is in doubt, the DNA is left out and the CDR3 is given as listed by TCRdb. V is TRBV28 and J is TRBJ2-5; TRBD1 was called by the table and not checked on the DNA. Inclusive of both ends, the CDR3 amounts to 17 amino acids. Per germline, CDR1 MDHEN and CDR2 SYDVKM. CDR3 residues: CASSPLWDRGGQETQYF.

The CDR3 DNA reads as TGTGCCAGCAGCCCCACCACAGATACGCAGTATTTT. Encoded protein: CASSPTTDTQYF. The chain recombines TRBV14 with TRBJ2-3, with D unclear. CDR3 length equals 12 residues. The V end was cut by 4 bases, the J end by 2 bases, with 4 bases between. Looked up from germline, CDR1 is SGHDN and CDR2 is FVKESK.

The chain carries TRBV5-5 and TRBJ2-5; D gene uncertain. This CDR3 region has 15 residues. CDR1 SGHKS and CDR2 YYEKEE come from the germline V gene (reference sequence). Trimming shortened V by 0 bases and J by 0 bases, and 9 bases separated the two germline ends. The CDR3 protein is CASSLAFRNQETQYF. The DNA of the CDR3 is TGTGCCAGCAGCTTGGCCTTTCGGAACCAAGAGACCCAGTACTTC.